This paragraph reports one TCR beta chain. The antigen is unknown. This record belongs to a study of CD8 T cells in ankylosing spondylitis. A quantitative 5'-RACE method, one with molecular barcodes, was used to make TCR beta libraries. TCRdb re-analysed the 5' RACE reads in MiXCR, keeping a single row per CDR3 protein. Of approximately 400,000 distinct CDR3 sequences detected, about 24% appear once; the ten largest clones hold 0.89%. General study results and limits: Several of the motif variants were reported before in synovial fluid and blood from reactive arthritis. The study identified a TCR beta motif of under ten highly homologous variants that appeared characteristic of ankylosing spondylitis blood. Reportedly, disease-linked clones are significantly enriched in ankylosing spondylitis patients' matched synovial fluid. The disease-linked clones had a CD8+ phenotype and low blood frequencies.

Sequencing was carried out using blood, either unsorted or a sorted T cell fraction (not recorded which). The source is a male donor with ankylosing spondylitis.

CDR3 in amino acids: CASSSGTGVTEAFF. Written as DNA, the CDR3 is TGTGCCAGCAGCTCGGGGACAGGGGTGACTGAAGCTTTCTTT. The chain links TRBV5-4 to TRBJ1-1, with TRBD1 identical over 10 bases. The CDR3 runs to 14 residues. V trimming: 3 bases; J trimming: 5 bases; junction bases outside the gene matches: 4. Germline V gene lookup returns CDR1 SGHNT and CDR2 YYREEE (reference sequence).